What follows is one T cell receptor (beta chain) and its context. The target antigen is unknown. These data are taken from a study of cytomegalovirus exposure and HLA in healthy donors. Findings of the study overall: Investigators reported 150 to 200 TCR beta chains as tied to cytomegalovirus. Accounts indicate the classifier identified cytomegalovirus status with strong specificity and sensitivity.

Germline V CDR1 and CDR2: ENHRY, SYGVKD. The CDR3 contains 16 residues. Unmatched junction bases numbered 21, after V lost 10 bases and J lost 6 bases. Here immunoSEQ multiplex PCR was the method, and the copy in TCRdb shows in-frame clones only, minus some. Of roughly 82,000 clones in the sample, around 92% are singletons; the top ten hold about 0.68%. The clonotype was recovered from a man aged 18 to 29 in good health and CMV-seronegative. Material: PBMCs. The chain joins TRBV10-3 to TRBJ2-7; TRBD2 aligns across 7 bases. The chain's CDR3 is CATTPWIGREYGEQYF. The CDR3 nucleotides are TGTGCCACCACCCCCTGGATTGGGCGGGAGTATGGCGAGCAGTACTTC.